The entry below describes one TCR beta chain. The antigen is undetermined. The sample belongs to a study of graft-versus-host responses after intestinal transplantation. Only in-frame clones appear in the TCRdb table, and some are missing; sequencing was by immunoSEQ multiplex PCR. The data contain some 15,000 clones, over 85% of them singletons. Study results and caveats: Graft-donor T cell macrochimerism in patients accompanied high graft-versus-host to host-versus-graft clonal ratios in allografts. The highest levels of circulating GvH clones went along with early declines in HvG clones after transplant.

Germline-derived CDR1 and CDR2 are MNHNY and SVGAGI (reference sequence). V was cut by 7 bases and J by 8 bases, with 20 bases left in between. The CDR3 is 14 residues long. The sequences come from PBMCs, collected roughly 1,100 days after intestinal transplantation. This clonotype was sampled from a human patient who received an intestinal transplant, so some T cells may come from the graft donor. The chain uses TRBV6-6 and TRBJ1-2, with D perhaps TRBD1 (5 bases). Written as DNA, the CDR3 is TGTGCCAGCACCTCCCCCGGGGCCAATCGAGGCTACACCTTC. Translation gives CASTSPGANRGYTF.